This T cell receptor beta chain was observed in a study of shared clonotypes between healthy human individuals. In the study overall: Contributing individuals were two females and three males aged 18 to 49.

V was pared by 5 bases and J by 2 bases, with 19 bases between. CDR1 and CDR2 from the germline V gene are MDHEN and SYDVKM. This CDR3 spans 17 amino acids. This clone was observed a single time. Investigators spread the genomic DNA of each subset evenly over several immunoSEQ plates. Replicate PCRs run on unsorted PBMC used about 300 ng DNA, which was 30,000 to 35,000 T cell genomes. Produced via immunoSEQ multiplex PCR; TCRdb's table is partial and in-frame only. Among about 470,000 clones listed, more than 75% were seen once. The chain combines TRBV28 with TRBJ2-1; D might be TRBD1 or TRBD2, each matching 5 bases. The sequence came from a woman aged 40 to 50 in good health. Some clones in this sample may be carry-over from other donors' samples. The specimen sequenced was PBMCs. This CDR3 reads CASSLPRPLGPYNEQFF. For the CDR3, the DNA is TGTGCCAGCAGTCTCCCCCGGCCATTGGGACCCTACAATGAGCAGTTCTTC.